A single sample gave rise to the 10 T cell receptor beta chains below, sequenced in a study of T-cell memory formation after mild COVID-19. MiXCR, applied by TCRdb to the 5' RACE reads, yields one record per CDR3 protein. The sample holds around 390,000 distinct CDR3 sequences, about 15% seen once. The sequencing input was PBMCs or a T cell subset sorted from them (not recorded which). These receptors all come from a man aged 18 to 35 who had mild COVID-19 (a few samples of this study predate the infection). Cell type and time point are not known.

The chain uses TRBV12-3 or TRBV12-4 and TRBJ2-5; D is possibly TRBD2 (5 bases). V lost 2 bases and J 2 bases, leaving 12 bases between the germline ends. This CDR3 comprises 15 residues. The CDR3 coding sequence is TGTGCCAGCAGTTTAACCGGGGTTAGTCAAGAGACCCAGTACTTC. Residues: CASSLTGVSQETQYF.

J is TRBJ1-1 and V is TRBV27, with D possibly TRBD1 on 6 matching bases. V was pared by 5 bases and J by 5 bases, with 21 bases between. The CDR3 is made up of 16 amino acids. The V gene's germline CDR1 is MNHEY and CDR2 SMNVEV (reference sequence). For the CDR3, the DNA is TGTGCCAGCAGTCAAACTACTGGGGGGGCGCGTACTGAAGCTTTCTTT. It is translated as CASSQTTGGARTEAFF.

This clonotype has at least ten counts. The chain combines TRBV3-1 with TRBJ2-1; D unclear. CDR3 length: 16 residues. The germline V and J ends were trimmed by 1 base and 9 bases, with 19 bases remaining between them. CDR1 and CDR2 from the germline V gene are LGHDT and YNNKEL (reference sequence). The CDR3 DNA sequence: TGTGCCAGCAGCCAAGTGACCGGAGAGAACTCGGGTGAGCAGTTCTTC. It yields the protein CASSQVTGENSGEQFF.

V and J are TRBV15 and TRBJ1-2; tentatively, D is TRBD1 (6 bases). Trimming shortened V by 5 bases and J by 8 bases, and 24 bases separated the two germline ends. This CDR3 comprises 16 residues. CDR1 and CDR2 (germline): LNHNV, YYDKDF (reference sequence). CDR3 protein: CATSAQSPTVGGGYTF. The CDR3 bases are TGTGCCACCAGCGCCCAGTCCCCGACGGTAGGGGGGGGCTACACCTTC.

J is TRBJ2-7 and V is TRBV6-5; possible D gene TRBD1, 5 bases. V lost 2 bases to trimming and J lost 4 bases, with 12 bases between them. The CDR3 runs to 14 residues. CDR1 MNHEY and CDR2 SVGAGI come from the germline V gene. The CDR3 region has the DNA TGTGCCAGCAGTTACGGGGCCTCCGGGTACGAGCAGTACTTC. Translation: CASSYGASGYEQYF.

V is TRBV20-1 and J is TRBJ2-7, with 7 bases fitting TRBD1. CDR1 is DFQATT and CDR2 is SNEGSKA in the germline V gene (reference sequence). The CDR3 totals 15 residues. Unmatched junction bases numbered 11, after V lost 6 bases and J lost 0 bases. The CDR3 nucleotides are TGCAGTGCAACGACAGGGCAAACACACTCCTACGAGCAGTACTTC. Its translation: CSATTGQTHSYEQYF.

This clonotype appeared a few times. V and J are TRBV19 and TRBJ2-7; D is unresolved. CDR3 length: 13 residues. V was clipped by 1 base and J by 1 base, with 5 bases between them. Germline-derived CDR1 and CDR2 are LNHDA and SQIVND (reference sequence). The CDR3 is CASSIGRSYEQYF. The CDR3 DNA is TGTGCCAGTAGTATAGGCCGTTCCTACGAGCAGTACTTC.

The chain is built from TRBV4-3 and TRBJ2-3; D is possibly TRBD1 (6 bases). Germline CDR1 is LGHNA and CDR2 is YSLEER. This CDR3 region has 17 residues. The V end was cut by 1 base, the J end by 3 bases, with 17 bases between. The CDR3 DNA follows: TGCGCCAGCAGCCAAGGGCAGGGGAGAACAGAAACAGATACGCAGTATTTT. Translating it yields CASSQGQGRTETDTQYF.

This clonotype was found many times. The genes are TRBV7-9 and TRBJ2-3, with 12 bases that match TRBD1. The V gene end was trimmed by 4 bases and the J gene end by 6 bases; junction bases not matched to a gene: 8. The CDR3 has 16 residues. CDR1 is SEHNR, CDR2 FQNEAQ, per germline (reference sequence). In DNA form, the CDR3 reads TGTGCCAGCAGCTCGACCGGGACAGGGGGCCTCGATACGCAGTATTTT. This gives the protein CASSSTGTGGLDTQYF.

This clonotype was detected a few times. The chain carries TRBV18 and TRBJ2-1; 9 bases match TRBD1. The V gene end was trimmed by 3 bases and the J gene end by 6 bases; junction bases not matched to a gene: 12. CDR1 is KGHSH, CDR2 LQKENI, per germline. The CDR3 covers 17 residues. The CDR3 nucleotides are TGTGCCAGCTCACCCCCAGGACGGGGACAGGGCCTCAATGAGCAGTTCTTC. It codes for CASSPPGRGQGLNEQFF.